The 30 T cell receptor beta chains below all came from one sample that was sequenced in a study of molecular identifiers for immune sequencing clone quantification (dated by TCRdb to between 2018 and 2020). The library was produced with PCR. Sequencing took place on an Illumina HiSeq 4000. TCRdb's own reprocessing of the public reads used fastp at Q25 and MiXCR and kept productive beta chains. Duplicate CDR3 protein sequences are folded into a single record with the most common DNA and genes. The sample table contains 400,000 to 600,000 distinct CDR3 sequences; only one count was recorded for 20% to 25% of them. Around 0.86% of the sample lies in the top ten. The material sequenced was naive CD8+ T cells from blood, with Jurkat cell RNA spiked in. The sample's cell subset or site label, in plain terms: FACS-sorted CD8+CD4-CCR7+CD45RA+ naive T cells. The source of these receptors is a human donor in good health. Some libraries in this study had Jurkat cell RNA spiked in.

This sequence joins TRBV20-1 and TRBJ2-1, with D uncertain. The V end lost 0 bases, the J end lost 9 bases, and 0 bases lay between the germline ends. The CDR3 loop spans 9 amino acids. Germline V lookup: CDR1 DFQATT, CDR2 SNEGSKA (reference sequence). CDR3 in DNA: TGCAGTGCTAGAGATGAGCAGTTCTTC. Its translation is CSARDEQFF.

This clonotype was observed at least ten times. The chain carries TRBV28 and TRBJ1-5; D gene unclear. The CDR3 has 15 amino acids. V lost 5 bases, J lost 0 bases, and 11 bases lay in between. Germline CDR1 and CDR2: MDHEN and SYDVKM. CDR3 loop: CASSAQAISNQPQHF. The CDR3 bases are TGTGCCAGCAGTGCTCAGGCTATTAGCAATCAGCCCCAGCATTTT.

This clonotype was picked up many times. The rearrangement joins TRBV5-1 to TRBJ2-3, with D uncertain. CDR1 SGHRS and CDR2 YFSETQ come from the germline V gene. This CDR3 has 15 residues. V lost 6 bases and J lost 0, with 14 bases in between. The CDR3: CASKTLGQSTDTQYF. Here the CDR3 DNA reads TGCGCCAGCAAAACCCTGGGTCAGAGCACAGATACGCAGTATTTT.

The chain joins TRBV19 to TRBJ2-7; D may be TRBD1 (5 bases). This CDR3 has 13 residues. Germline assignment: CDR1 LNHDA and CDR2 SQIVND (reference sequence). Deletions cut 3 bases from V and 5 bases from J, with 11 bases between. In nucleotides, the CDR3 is TGTGCCAGTAGTATCTACGCAGGGCACGAGCAGTACTTC. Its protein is CASSIYAGHEQYF.

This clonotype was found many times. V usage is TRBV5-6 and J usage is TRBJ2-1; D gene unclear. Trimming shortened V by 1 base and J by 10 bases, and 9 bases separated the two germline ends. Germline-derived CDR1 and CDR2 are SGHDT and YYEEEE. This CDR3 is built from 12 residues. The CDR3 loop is CASSLSSREQFF. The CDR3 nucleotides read TGTGCCAGCAGCTTGAGTTCCAGGGAGCAGTTCTTC.

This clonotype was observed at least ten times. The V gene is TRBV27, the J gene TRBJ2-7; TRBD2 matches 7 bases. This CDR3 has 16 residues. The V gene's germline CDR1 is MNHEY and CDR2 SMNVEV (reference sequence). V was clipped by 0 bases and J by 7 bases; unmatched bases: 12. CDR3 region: CASSLSGGSTPGEQYF. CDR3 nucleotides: TGTGCCAGCAGTTTATCCGGCGGGAGTACCCCGGGGGAGCAGTACTTC.

The CDR3 sequence: CASSVTSGGVFSYEQYF. DNA for the CDR3: TGTGCCAGCAGCGTCACTAGCGGGGGAGTGTTTTCCTACGAGCAGTACTTC. The chain joins TRBV7-2 to TRBJ2-7, with TRBD2 identical over 11 bases. Losses at the gene ends were 5 bases for V and 1 base for J; bases not matched to a gene: 10. Germline V lookup: CDR1 SGHTA, CDR2 FQGNSA. This CDR3 is 17 amino acids long.

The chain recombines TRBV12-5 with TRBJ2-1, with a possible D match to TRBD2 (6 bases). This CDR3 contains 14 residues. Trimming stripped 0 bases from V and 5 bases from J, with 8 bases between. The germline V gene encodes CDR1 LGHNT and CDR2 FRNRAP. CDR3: CASGLVGGDNEQFF. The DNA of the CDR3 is TGTGCTAGTGGTTTGGTAGGCGGGGACAATGAGCAGTTCTTC.

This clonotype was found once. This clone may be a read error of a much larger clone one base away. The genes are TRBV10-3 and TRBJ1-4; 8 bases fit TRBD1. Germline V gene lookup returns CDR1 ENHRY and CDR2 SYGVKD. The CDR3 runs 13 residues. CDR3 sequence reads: CAVRMTGDEKLFF. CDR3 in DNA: TGTGCCGTCAGGATGACAGGGGATGAAAAACTGTTTTTT.

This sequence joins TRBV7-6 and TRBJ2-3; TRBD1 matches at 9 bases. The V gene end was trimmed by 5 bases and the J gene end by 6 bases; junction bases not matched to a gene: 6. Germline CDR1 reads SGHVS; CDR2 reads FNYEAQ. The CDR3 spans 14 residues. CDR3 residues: CASSRDREGDTQYF. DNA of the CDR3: TGTGCCAGCAGCCGGGACAGGGAAGGGGATACGCAGTATTTT.

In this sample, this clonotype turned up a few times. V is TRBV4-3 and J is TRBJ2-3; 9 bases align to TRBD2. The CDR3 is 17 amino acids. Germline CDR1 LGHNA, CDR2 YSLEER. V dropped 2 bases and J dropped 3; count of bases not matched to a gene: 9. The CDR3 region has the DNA TGCGCCAGCAGCCAAAAACCGGGACTAGCCGGTACAGATACGCAGTATTTT. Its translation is CASSQKPGLAGTDTQYF.

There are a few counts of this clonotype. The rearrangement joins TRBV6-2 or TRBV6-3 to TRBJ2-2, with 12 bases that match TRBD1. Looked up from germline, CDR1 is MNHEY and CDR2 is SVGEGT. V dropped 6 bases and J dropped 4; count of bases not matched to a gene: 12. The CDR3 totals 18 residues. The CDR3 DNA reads TGTGCCAGCAGACATATCCGGGACAGGGGGCTTACCACCGGGGAGCTGTTTTTT. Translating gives CASRHIRDRGLTTGELFF.

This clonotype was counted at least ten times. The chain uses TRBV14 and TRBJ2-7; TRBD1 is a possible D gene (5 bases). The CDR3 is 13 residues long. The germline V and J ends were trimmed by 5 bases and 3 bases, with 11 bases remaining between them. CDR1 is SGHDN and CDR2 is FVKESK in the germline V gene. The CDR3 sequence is CASSTDRSYEQYF. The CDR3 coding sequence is TGTGCCAGCAGCACCGACAGAAGCTACGAGCAGTACTTC.

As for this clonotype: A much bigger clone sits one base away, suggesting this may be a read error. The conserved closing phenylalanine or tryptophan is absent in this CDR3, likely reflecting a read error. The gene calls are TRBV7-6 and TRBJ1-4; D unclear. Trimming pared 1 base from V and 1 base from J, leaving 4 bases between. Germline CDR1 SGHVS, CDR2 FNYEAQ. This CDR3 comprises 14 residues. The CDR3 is CASSLVGTNEKLFL. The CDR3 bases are TGTGCCAGCAGCTTAGTGGGAACTAATGAAAAACTGTTTCTT.

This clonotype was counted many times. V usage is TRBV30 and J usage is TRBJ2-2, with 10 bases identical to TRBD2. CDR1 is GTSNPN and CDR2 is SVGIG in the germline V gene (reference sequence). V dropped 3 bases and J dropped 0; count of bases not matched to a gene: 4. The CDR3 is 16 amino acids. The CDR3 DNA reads TGTGCCTGGAGGCTACTAGCGGGACCGAACACCGGGGAGCTGTTTTTT. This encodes CAWRLLAGPNTGELFF.

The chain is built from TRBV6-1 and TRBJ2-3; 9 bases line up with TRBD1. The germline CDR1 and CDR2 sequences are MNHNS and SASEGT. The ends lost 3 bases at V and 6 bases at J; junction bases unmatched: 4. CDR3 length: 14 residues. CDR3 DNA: TGTGCCAGCAGTGATTTACAGGGGGCTGATACGCAGTATTTT. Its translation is CASSDLQGADTQYF.

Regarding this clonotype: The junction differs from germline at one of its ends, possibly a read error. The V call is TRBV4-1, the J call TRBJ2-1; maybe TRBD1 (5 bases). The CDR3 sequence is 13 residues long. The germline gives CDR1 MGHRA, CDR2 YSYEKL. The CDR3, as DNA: TGCGCCAGCGGCCAAGCGAGCAGGGCCGAGCAGCTCTTC. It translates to CASGQASRAEQLF.

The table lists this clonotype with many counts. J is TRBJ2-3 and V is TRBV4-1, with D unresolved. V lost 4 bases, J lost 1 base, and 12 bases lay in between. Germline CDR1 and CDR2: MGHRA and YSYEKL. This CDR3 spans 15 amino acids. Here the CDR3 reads CASSRPPPGTDTQYF. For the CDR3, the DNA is TGCGCCAGCAGCCGGCCACCACCCGGCACAGATACGCAGTATTTT.

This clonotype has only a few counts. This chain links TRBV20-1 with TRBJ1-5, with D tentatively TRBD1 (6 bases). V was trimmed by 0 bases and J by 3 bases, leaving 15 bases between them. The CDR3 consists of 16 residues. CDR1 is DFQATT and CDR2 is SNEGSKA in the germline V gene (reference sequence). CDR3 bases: TGCAGTGCTAGAGATAGGGGGGGTCTATTCAATCAGCCCCAGCATTTT. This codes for CSARDRGGLFNQPQHF.

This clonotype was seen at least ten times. DNA for the CDR3: TGTGCCAGCAGCTTCGTAGGGGTAGATACGCAGTATTTT. The encoded protein is CASSFVGVDTQYF. J is TRBJ2-3 and V is TRBV7-9, with D perhaps TRBD1 (5 bases). This CDR3 has 13 residues. The ends were cut back, 3 bases at V and 5 bases at J, with 9 bases in the middle. CDR1 is SEHNR and CDR2 is FQNEAQ in the germline V gene (reference sequence).

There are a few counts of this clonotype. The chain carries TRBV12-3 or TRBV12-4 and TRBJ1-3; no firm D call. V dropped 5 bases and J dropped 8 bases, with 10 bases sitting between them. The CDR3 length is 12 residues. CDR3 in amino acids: CASSPPSDTIYF. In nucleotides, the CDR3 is TGTGCCAGCAGTCCCCCCTCGGACACCATATATTTT.

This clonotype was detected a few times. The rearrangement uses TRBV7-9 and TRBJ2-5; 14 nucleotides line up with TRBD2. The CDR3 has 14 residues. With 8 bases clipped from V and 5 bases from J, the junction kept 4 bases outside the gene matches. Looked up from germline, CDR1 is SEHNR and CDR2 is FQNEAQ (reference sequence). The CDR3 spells CASGTSGGRETQYF. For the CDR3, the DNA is TGTGCCAGCGGGACTAGCGGGGGCCGGGAGACCCAGTACTTC.

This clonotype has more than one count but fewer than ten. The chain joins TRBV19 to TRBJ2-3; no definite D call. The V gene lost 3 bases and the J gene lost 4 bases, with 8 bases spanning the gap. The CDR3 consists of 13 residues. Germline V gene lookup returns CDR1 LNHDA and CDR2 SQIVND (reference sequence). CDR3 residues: CASSIYQADTQYF. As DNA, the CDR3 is TGTGCCAGTAGTATCTACCAGGCAGATACGCAGTATTTT.

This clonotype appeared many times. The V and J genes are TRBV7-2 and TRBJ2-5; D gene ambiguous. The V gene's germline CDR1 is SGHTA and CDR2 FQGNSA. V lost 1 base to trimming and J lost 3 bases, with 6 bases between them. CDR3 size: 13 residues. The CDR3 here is CASSLDIEETQYF. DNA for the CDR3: TGTGCCAGCAGCTTAGACATAGAAGAGACCCAGTACTTC. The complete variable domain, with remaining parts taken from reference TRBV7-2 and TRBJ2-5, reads GAGVSQSPSNKVTEKGKDVELRCDPISGHTALYWYRQSLGQGLEFLIYFQGNSAPDKSGLPSDRFSAERTGGSVSTLTIQRTQQEDSAVYLCASSLDIEETQYFGPGTRLLVL.

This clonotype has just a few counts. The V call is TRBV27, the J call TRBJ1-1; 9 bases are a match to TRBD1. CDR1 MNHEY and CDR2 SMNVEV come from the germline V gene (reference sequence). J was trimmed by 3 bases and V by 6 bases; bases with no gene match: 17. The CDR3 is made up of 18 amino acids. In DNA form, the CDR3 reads TGTGCCAGCAGCACCGGGGGACAGGGTTTCTTCAAGTACACTGAAGCTTTCTTT. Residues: CASSTGGQGFFKYTEAFF.

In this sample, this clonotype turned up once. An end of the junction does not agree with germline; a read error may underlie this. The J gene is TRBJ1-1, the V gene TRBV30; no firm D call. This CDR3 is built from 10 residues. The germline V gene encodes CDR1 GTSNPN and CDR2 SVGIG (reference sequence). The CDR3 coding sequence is TGTGCCTCGTCGATCACTAAAGCTTTCTTT. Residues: CASSITKAFF.

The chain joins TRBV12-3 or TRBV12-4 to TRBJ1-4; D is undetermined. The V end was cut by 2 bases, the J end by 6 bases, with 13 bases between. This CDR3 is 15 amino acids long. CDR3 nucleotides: TGTGCCAGCAGTTTAAGGCAGGTTAAGGATGAAAAACTGTTTTTT. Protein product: CASSLRQVKDEKLFF.

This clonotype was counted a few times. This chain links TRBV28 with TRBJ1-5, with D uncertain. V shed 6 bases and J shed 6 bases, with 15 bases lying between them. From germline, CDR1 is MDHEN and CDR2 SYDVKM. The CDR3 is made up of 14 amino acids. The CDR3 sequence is CASRMQRVVQPQHF. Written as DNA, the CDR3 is TGTGCCAGCAGGATGCAGCGGGTTGTTCAGCCCCAGCATTTT.

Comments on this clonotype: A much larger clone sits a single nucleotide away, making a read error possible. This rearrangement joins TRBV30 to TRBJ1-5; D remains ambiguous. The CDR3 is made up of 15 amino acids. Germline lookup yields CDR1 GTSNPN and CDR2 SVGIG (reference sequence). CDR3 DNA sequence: TGTGCCTGGAGTGTAGGGCAGTATAGCAATCATCCCCAGCATTTT. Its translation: CAWSVGQYSNHPQHF.

The CDR3 DNA reads as TGTGCCACCAGCAGGTCCACAGGGGGCAATGAGCAGTTCTTC. Translated: CATSRSTGGNEQFF. The chain combines TRBV15 with TRBJ2-1, with 8 bases matching TRBD1. Trimming removed 3 bases from V and 6 bases from J; junction bases left unmatched: 4. The length of the CDR3 is 14 residues. CDR1 is LNHNV, CDR2 YYDKDF, per germline (reference sequence).